Below, 21 T cell receptor beta chains from the same sample are listed, as sequenced in a study of shared T cell receptors in the human thymus. TCRdb's table, derived via immunoSEQ multiplex PCR, lists solely in-frame clones and lacks some. The top ten hold more than 0.01% of the sample, which has 450,000 to 650,000 clones, roughly 74% seen once. The same data also contributed to another study, on human thymus T cells.

Source material: thymocytes. Receptors originate from a boy under three years old with a congenital heart defect.

V usage is TRBV7-9 and J usage is TRBJ2-7, with 10 bases identical to TRBD2. The germline gives CDR1 SEHNR, CDR2 FQNEAQ (reference sequence). The CDR3 has 18 amino acids. The trim removed 5 bases at V and 6 bases at J, leaving 19 bases unmatched. DNA of the CDR3: TGTGCCAGCAGCCCGCCGGGGACTAGCGACCGGGGTCGGGGCGAGCAGTACTTC. Its translation: CASSPPGTSDRGRGEQYF. Full variable domain (outside the CDR3, taken from reference TRBV7-9 and TRBJ2-7): DTGVSQNPRHKITKRGQNVTFRCDPISEHNRLYWYRQTLGQGPEFLTYFQNEAQLEKSRLLSDRFSAERPKGSFSTLEIQRTEQGDSAMYLCASSPPGTSDRGRGEQYFGPGTRLTVT.

This rearrangement joins TRBV5-6 to TRBJ2-7; tentative D call: TRBD1 (5 bases). This CDR3 has 14 residues. V was shortened by 4 bases and J by 5 bases, with 16 bases between the two germline ends. Germline V gives CDR1 SGHDT, CDR2 YYEEEE. CDR3 sequence: CASSTIGDADEQYF. The CDR3 DNA reads TGTGCCAGCAGCACTATAGGGGATGCCGACGAGCAGTACTTC.

The CDR3 region is CASSYPGQGYYEQYF. The CDR3 DNA is TGTGCCAGCAGTTACCCGGGACAGGGGTATTACGAGCAGTACTTC. The chain uses TRBV2 and TRBJ2-7; 10 bases agree with TRBD1. The CDR3 spans 15 residues. The germline V gene has CDR1 SNHLY and CDR2 FYNNEI. V was clipped by 5 bases and J by 4 bases; unmatched bases: 8.

The V call is TRBV7-3, the J call TRBJ2-2; 7 bases are a match to TRBD2. The length of the CDR3 is 16 residues. In germline, CDR1 is SGHTA, CDR2 FQGTGA. The ends lost 2 bases at V and 2 bases at J; junction bases unmatched: 5. CDR3 region: CASSLGLAANTGELFF. The CDR3 nucleotides read TGTGCCAGCAGCTTAGGGCTAGCGGCTAACACCGGGGAGCTGTTTTTT.

V is TRBV4-2 and J is TRBJ1-2, with 7 bases fitting TRBD1. This CDR3 is 16 amino acids long. V trimming: 0 bases; J trimming: 3 bases; junction bases outside the gene matches: 7. Germline lookup yields CDR1 LGHNA and CDR2 YNFKEQ. The CDR3 nucleotides read TGTGCCAGCAGCCAAGATCCAGGGGGATGGGACTATGGCTACACCTTC. It yields the protein CASSQDPGGWDYGYTF.

This CDR3 reads CATSRFPGLAKSYNEQFF. In DNA, the CDR3 is TGTGCCACCAGCAGATTTCCGGGACTAGCAAAATCCTACAATGAGCAGTTCTTC. The chain employs TRBV15 and TRBJ2-1, with TRBD2 identical over 9 bases. Germline V gene data show CDR1 as LNHNV and CDR2 as YYDKDF (reference sequence). V dropped 2 bases and J dropped 1; count of bases not matched to a gene: 9. This CDR3 has 18 residues.

The chain carries TRBV5-6 and TRBJ2-1, with 7 bases identical to TRBD2. The CDR3 is made up of 15 amino acids. Germline-derived CDR1 and CDR2 are SGHDT and YYEEEE. After removal of 4 bases from V and 3 bases from J, the junction contained 7 bases not matched to a gene. Here the CDR3 DNA reads TGTGCCAGCAGCCCGACTAGCCCCTACTACAATGAGCAGTTCTTC. Encoded protein: CASSPTSPYYNEQFF. Using reference TRBV5-6 and TRBJ2-1 for the parts outside the CDR3, the full variable domain is DAGVTQSPTHLIKTRGQQVTLRCSPKSGHDTVSWYQQALGQGPQFIFQYYEEEERQRGNFPDRFSGHQFPNYSSELNVNALLLGDSALYLCASSPTSPYYNEQFFGPGTRLTVL.

This clone came up once. This chain connects TRBV5-5 to TRBJ1-1, with a possible D match to TRBD1 (5 bases). The CDR3 covers 14 residues. V gave up 3 bases and J gave up 6 bases, with 15 bases separating them. Germline CDR1 is SGHKS and CDR2 is YYEKEE (reference sequence). CDR3 coding DNA: TGTGCCAGCAGCTCGACGGGACGGGGGGCTGAAGCTTTCTTT. It encodes CASSSTGRGAEAFF.

Only one count was recorded for this clone. The gene calls are TRBV7-2 and TRBJ2-5, with 11 positions matching TRBD2. Germline loops: CDR1 SGHTA, CDR2 FQGNSA. The CDR3 sequence is 18 residues long. V lost 2 bases, J lost 5 bases, and 13 bases stayed unmatched. The CDR3, as DNA: TGTGCCAGCAGCTTAAGGCGTAGCGGGAGGGCGAGGTGGGAGACCCAGTACTTC. Protein sequence: CASSLRRSGRARWETQYF.

This chain links TRBV5-8 with TRBJ2-1; TRBD2 agrees at 8 bases. Germline V lookup: CDR1 SGHTS, CDR2 YDEGEE. The CDR3 extends over 14 amino acids. V lost 0 bases to trimming and J lost 5 bases; unmatched junction nucleotides: 1. The CDR3 loop reads CASSLVAGHNEQFF. DNA of the CDR3: TGTGCCAGCAGCTTGGTAGCGGGACACAATGAGCAGTTCTTC. The full variable domain, in which reference TRBV5-8 and TRBJ2-1 provide the parts outside the CDR3, is EAGVTQSPTHLIKTRGQQATLRCSPISGHTSVYWYQQALGLGLQFLLWYDEGEERNRGNFPPRFSGRQFPNYSSELNVNALELEDSALYLCASSLVAGHNEQFFGPGTRLTVL.

The CDR3 region has the DNA TGTGCCAGCCGCCCCCGGGACGGGGGAGCCTATGGCTACACCTTC. This codes for CASRPRDGGAYGYTF. J is TRBJ1-2 and V is TRBV27; TRBD1 might be the D (5 bases). CDR1 MNHEY and CDR2 SMNVEV come from the germline V gene (reference sequence). This CDR3 spans 15 amino acids. Trimming took 8 bases from V and 4 from J, leaving 20 bases between them.

J is TRBJ2-7 and V is TRBV5-1, with no clear D. Per the germline V gene, CDR1 is SGHRS and CDR2 is YFSETQ. V gave up 0 bases and J gave up 5 bases, with 9 bases separating them. This CDR3 has 13 amino acids. CDR3 sequence: CASSLGPTHEQYF. CDR3 nucleotides: TGCGCCAGCAGCTTGGGTCCGACTCACGAGCAGTACTTC.

This clone was seen only a few times. The chain carries TRBV6-5 and TRBJ1-1; D may be TRBD1 (5 bases). The V and J ends lost 5 bases and 1 base respectively, with 11 bases between them. Per the germline V gene, CDR1 is MNHEY and CDR2 is SVGAGI. This CDR3 is 14 amino acids long. Written as DNA, the CDR3 is TGTGCCAGCAGTCCCGGGGGGAAGAACACTGAAGCTTTCTTT. This encodes CASSPGGKNTEAFF.

The chain employs TRBV28 and TRBJ1-5; perhaps TRBD1 as D (6 bases). Trimming left V 6 bases short and J 0 bases short, with 18 bases between. The CDR3 sequence is 17 residues long. The V gene's germline CDR1 is MDHEN and CDR2 SYDVKM. CDR3 sequence (DNA): TGTGCCAGCAGACTTACAGGGTCCCCTTATAGCAATCAGCCCCAGCATTTT. Translating gives CASRLTGSPYSNQPQHF.

The DNA for the CDR3 is TGTGCCAGCAGCCCCTACGGACAGCAGAATTCACCCCTCCACTTT. Translating it yields CASSPYGQQNSPLHF. This chain links TRBV28 with TRBJ1-6; D may be TRBD1 (6 bases). Germline lookup yields CDR1 MDHEN and CDR2 SYDVKM. The CDR3 runs 15 residues. The V end was cut by 6 bases, the J end by 7 bases, with 16 bases between.

This clone is a singleton in its sample. V usage is TRBV11-1 and J usage is TRBJ2-2; 11 positions match TRBD2. This CDR3 has 19 residues. The V gene end was trimmed by 5 bases and the J gene end by 2 bases; junction bases not matched to a gene: 13. In germline, CDR1 is SGHAT, CDR2 FQDESV (reference sequence). Here the CDR3 DNA reads TGTGCCAGCAGCCTAAGGACTAGCGGGCCTCTCCTAAACACCGGGGAGCTGTTTTTT. This sequence encodes CASSLRTSGPLLNTGELFF. The full variable domain, rest sourced from reference TRBV11-1 and TRBJ2-2, is EAEVAQSPRYKITEKSQAVAFWCDPISGHATLYWYRQILGQGPELLVQFQDESVVDDSQLPKDRFSAERLKGVDSTLKIQPAELGDSAMYLCASSLRTSGPLLNTGELFFGEGSRLTVL.

The genes are TRBV11-1 and TRBJ1-1, with D possibly TRBD1 on 5 matching bases. The CDR3 extends over 14 amino acids. The V end was cut by 5 bases, the J end by 1 base, with 11 bases between. Germline V lookup: CDR1 SGHAT, CDR2 FQDESV (reference sequence). CDR3 sequence reads: CASSAGGWNTEAFF. In DNA, the CDR3 is TGTGCCAGCAGCGCGGGGGGGTGGAACACTGAAGCTTTCTTT.

A note on this clone: The conserved phenylalanine or tryptophan is not found at the CDR3 terminus, so this likely reflects a read error. The limits of the CDR3 on the DNA are not certain, so only TCRdb's listed CDR3 is given. This sequence joins TRBV20-1 and TRBJ2-3; the table's D call TRBD2 went unverified against the DNA. The CDR3 length equals 11 residues, ends included. Germline CDR1 DFQATT, CDR2 SNEGSKA (reference sequence). This CDR3 reads CSVQREGSGVL.

This clone was seen just once. This chain joins TRBV10-2 and TRBJ2-6, with unresolved D. The CDR3 runs 16 residues. Trimming left V 2 bases short and J 0 bases short, with 8 bases between. Looked up from germline, CDR1 is WSHSY and CDR2 is SAAADI. This CDR3 reads CASSEVILSGANVLTF. DNA of the CDR3: TGCGCCAGCAGTGAGGTGATACTCTCTGGGGCCAACGTCCTGACTTTC.

The table lists this clone with a few counts. The gene calls are TRBV18 and TRBJ2-7, with a weak D call TRBD2 (5 bases). Deletions cut 2 bases from V and 3 bases from J, with 14 bases between. Germline V gene sequence: CDR1 KGHSH, CDR2 LQKENI. The CDR3 sequence is 15 residues long. The DNA for the CDR3 is TGTGCCAGCTCACCAACGGGAACCAGAAACTACGAGCAGTACTTC. Residues: CASSPTGTRNYEQYF.

The chain joins TRBV19 to TRBJ2-7, with D maybe TRBD2 (6 bases). This CDR3 has 15 amino acids. Between the trimmed V and J ends, which lost 5 bases and 6 bases, there was a span of 20 bases. The germline gives CDR1 LNHDA, CDR2 SQIVND (reference sequence). The CDR3 here is CASSRPWGTGSEQYF. The CDR3 DNA reads as TGTGCCAGTAGTCGTCCTTGGGGGACTGGTAGCGAGCAGTACTTC.